The T cell receptor (beta chain) under discussion was sequenced for a study of T cell clones after liver transplantation. Study details: Pre-transplant mixed lymphocyte reactions yielded third-party-reactive TCRbeta sequences as comparators for graft-donor-reactive sequences.

Clones were sequenced by immunoSEQ multiplex PCR, and TCRdb holds only the in-frame ones, with some missing. This sample has tens of thousands of clones, with 60% to 80% found just once. Looked up from germline, CDR1 is MGHDK and CDR2 is SYGVNS. V was cut by 2 bases and J by 1 base, with 11 bases left in between. This CDR3 is built from 16 residues. The input for sequencing was CD4+ T cells from blood, taken at the 22-month timepoint. J is TRBJ2-2 and V is TRBV25-1; D gene uncertain. This clonotype was sampled from a human patient who received a liver transplant. Part of the T cells may come from the graft donor. The CDR3 loop reads CASSEDRTVNTGELFF. The DNA of the CDR3 is TGTGCCAGCAGTGAAGATAGGACGGTGAACACCGGGGAGCTGTTTTTT. Drawing the rest from reference TRBV25-1 and TRBJ2-2, the complete variable domain is EADIYQTPRYLVIGTGKKITLECSQTMGHDKMYWYQQDPGMELHLIHYSYGVNSTEKGDLSSESTVSRIRTEHFPLTLESARPSHTSQYLCASSEDRTVNTGELFFGEGSRLTVL.